The 5 T cell receptor beta chains given below trace back to one sample, sequenced in a study of metastatic and nonmetastatic thyroid tumors. Patients were all untreated before their thyroid surgery. Using MiXCR, TCRdb reanalyzed the PCR reads. The sample includes some 15,000 clones, about 29% seen only once; the top ten take 45% to 50%. Sequenced sample: tumor tissue. The receptors stem from a male donor with papillary thyroid cancer or a benign thyroid nodule (not recorded which). Some clones in this sample may be carry-over from other donors' samples.

By share, this clone counts as medium-sized. The chain carries TRBV28 and TRBJ2-2, with D tentatively TRBD1 (6 bases). Germline V gene sequence: CDR1 MDHEN, CDR2 SYDVKM. CDR3 length: 12 residues. In DNA, the CDR3 is TGTGTAGGGGGTTCGAACACCGGGGAGCTGTTTTTT. Protein product: CVGGSNTGELFF.

This clone was recorded at least ten times. The chain carries TRBV6-4 and TRBJ2-6, with D perhaps assigned TRBD1 or TRBD2 (5 bases each). CDR3 size: 15 residues. Germline CDR1 reads MRHNA; CDR2 reads SNTAGT. The germline V and J ends were trimmed by 2 bases and 0 bases, with 5 bases remaining between them. The CDR3 sequence: CASSDGGSGANVLTF. As DNA, the CDR3 is TGTGCCAGCAGTGACGGGGGCTCTGGGGCCAACGTCCTGACTTTC.

The chain uses TRBV6-2 or TRBV6-3 and TRBJ2-5; 9 bases fit TRBD2. Germline values: CDR1 MNHEY, CDR2 SVGEGT. The V gene end was trimmed by 4 bases and the J gene end by 1 base; junction bases not matched to a gene: 7. This CDR3 is 16 amino acids long. CDR3 protein: CASSSSCGGGQETQYF. DNA of the CDR3: TGTGCCAGCAGTTCTAGTTGCGGGGGGGGCCAAGAGACCCAGTACTTC.

Ten or more counts support this clone. The chain recombines TRBV7-9 with TRBJ1-2, with TRBD1 matching over 7 bases. The germline V gene has CDR1 SEHNR and CDR2 FQNEAQ (reference sequence). V gave up 6 bases and J gave up 8 bases; unmatched junction bases: 6. The CDR3 is 12 residues long. CDR3 residues: CASRDGQAGYTF. DNA of the CDR3: TGTGCCAGCAGAGACGGACAGGCAGGCTACACCTTC.

Judged by abundance, this clone is medium-sized (0.01 to 0.1%). The chain couples TRBV20-1 to TRBJ1-5; unclear D gene. V lost 0 bases and J lost 4, with 7 bases in between. The CDR3 has 13 residues. Germline CDR1 DFQATT, CDR2 SNEGSKA (reference sequence). This chain's CDR3 is CSARDSGNQPQHF. The CDR3 DNA sequence: TGCAGTGCTAGAGATTCGGGGAATCAGCCCCAGCATTTT.